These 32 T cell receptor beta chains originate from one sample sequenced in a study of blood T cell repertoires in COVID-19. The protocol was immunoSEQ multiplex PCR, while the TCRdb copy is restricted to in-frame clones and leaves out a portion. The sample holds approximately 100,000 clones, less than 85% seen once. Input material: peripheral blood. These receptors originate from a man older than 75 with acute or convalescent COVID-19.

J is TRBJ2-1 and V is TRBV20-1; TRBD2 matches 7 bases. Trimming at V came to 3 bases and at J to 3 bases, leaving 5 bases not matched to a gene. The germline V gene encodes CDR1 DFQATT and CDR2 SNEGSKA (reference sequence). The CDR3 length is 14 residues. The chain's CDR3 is CSASSSGIYNEQFF. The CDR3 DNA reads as TGCAGTGCTAGTTCCAGCGGGATCTACAATGAGCAGTTCTTC.

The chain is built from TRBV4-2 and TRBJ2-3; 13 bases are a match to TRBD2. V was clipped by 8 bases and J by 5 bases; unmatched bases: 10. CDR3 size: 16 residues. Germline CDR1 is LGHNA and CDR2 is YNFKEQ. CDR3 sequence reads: CASGRLAGGVGDTQYF. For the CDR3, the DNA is TGTGCCAGCGGCCGACTAGCGGGAGGAGTTGGAGATACGCAGTATTTT.

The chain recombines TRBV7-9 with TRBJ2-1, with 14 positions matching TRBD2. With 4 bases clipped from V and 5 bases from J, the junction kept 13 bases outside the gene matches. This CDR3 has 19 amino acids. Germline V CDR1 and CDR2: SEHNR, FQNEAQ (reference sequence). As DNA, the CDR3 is TGTGCCAGCAGCTCGCCGACTAGCGGGAGGGCCGGGGGTGACAATGAGCAGTTCTTC. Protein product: CASSSPTSGRAGGDNEQFF.

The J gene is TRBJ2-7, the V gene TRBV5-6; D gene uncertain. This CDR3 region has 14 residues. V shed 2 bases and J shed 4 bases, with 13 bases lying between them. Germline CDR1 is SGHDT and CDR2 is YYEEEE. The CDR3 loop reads CASSLSNPIYEQYF. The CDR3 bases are TGTGCCAGCAGCTTATCTAACCCAATTTACGAGCAGTACTTC.

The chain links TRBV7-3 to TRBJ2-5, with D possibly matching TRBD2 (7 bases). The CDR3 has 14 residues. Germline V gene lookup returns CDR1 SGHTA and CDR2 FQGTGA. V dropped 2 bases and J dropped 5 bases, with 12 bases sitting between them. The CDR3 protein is CASSLVGGHETQYF. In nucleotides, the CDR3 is TGTGCCAGCAGCTTAGTCGGGGGGCACGAGACCCAGTACTTC.

The CDR3 DNA reads as TGCAGCGTTGAACACAGGGGGAATGAGCAGTTCTTC. Encoded protein: CSVEHRGNEQFF. The V gene is TRBV29-1, the J gene TRBJ2-1; 8 bases align to TRBD1. The germline CDR1 and CDR2 sequences are SQVTM and ANQGSEA. The CDR3 sequence is 12 residues long. Germline trimming cut 2 bases from V and 7 bases from J; bases unmatched to any gene: 1.

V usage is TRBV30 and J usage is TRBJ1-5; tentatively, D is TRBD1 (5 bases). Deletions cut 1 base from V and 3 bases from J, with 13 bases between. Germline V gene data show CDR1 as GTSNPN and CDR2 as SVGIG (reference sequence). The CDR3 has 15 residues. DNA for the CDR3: TGTGCCTGGAGTGATGACAGTGGGTTCAATCAGCCCCAGCATTTT. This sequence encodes CAWSDDSGFNQPQHF. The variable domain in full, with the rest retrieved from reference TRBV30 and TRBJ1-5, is SQTIHQWPATLVQPVGSPLSLECTVEGTSNPNLYWYRQAAGRGLQLLFYSVGIGQISSEVPQNLSASRPQDRQFILSSKKLLLSDSGFYLCAWSDDSGFNQPQHFGDGTRLSIL.

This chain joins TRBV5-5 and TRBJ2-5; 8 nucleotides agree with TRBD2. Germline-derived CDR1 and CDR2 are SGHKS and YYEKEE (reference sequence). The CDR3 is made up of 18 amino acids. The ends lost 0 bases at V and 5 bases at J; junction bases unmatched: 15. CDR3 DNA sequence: TGTGCCAGCAGCTTGGGCGGGACTAGAGGGGGAGTTGCGGAGACCCAGTACTTC. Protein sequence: CASSLGGTRGGVAETQYF.

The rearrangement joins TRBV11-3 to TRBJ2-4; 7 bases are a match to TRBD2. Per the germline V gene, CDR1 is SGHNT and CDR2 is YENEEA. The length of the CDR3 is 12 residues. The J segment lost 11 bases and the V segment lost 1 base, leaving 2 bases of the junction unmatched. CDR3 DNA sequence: TGTGCCAGCAGCTTAGGTAGCGGGCTTCAGTACTTC. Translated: CASSLGSGLQYF.

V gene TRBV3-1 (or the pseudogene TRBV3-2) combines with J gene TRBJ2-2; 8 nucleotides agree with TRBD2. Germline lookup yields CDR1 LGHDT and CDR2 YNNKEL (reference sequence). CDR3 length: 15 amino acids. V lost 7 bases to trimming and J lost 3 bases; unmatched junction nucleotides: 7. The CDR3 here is CASNRAGGDTGELFF. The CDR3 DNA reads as TGTGCCAGCAACCGCGCGGGAGGTGACACCGGGGAGCTGTTTTTT.

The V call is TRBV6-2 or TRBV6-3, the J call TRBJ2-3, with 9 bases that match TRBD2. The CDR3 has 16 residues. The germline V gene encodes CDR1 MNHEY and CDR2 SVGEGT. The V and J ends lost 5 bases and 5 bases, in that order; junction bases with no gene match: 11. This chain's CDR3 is CASSPPASGTIDTQYF. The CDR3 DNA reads TGTGCCAGCAGTCCCCCGGCTAGCGGGACCATAGATACGCAGTATTTT.

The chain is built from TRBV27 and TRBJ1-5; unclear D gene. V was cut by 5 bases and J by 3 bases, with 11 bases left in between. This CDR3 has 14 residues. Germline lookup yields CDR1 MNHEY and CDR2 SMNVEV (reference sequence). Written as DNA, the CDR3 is TGTGCCAGCAGTGACACCCAGTTCAATCAGCCCCAGCATTTT. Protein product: CASSDTQFNQPQHF.

The CDR3 DNA sequence: TGCAGCGTGACAGGAGACTATGGCTACACCTTC. Translation: CSVTGDYGYTF. The chain couples TRBV29-1 to TRBJ1-2, with a possible D match to TRBD1 (6 bases). Germline CDR1 is SQVTM and CDR2 is ANQGSEA. The germline V and J ends were trimmed by 6 bases and 3 bases, with 8 bases remaining between them. The CDR3 loop spans 11 amino acids. Variable domain in full (rest from reference TRBV29-1 and TRBJ1-2): SAVISQKPSRDICQRGTSLTIQCQVDSQVTMMFWYRQQPGQSLTLIATANQGSEATYESGFVIDKFPISRPNLTFSTLTVSNMSPEDSSIYLCSVTGDYGYTFGSGTRLTVV.

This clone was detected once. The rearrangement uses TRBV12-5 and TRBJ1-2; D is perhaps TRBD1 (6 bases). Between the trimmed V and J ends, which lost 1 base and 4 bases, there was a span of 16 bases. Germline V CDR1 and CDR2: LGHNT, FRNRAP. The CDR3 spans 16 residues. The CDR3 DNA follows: TGTGCTAGTGGTTTGGCAGCCGGGACAACAGGCTATGGCTACACCTTC. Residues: CASGLAAGTTGYGYTF. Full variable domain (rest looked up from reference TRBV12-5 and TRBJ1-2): DARVTQTPRHKVTEMGQEVTMRCQPILGHNTVFWYRQTMMQGLELLAYFRNRAPLDDSGMPKDRFSAEMPDATLATLKIQPSEPRDSAVYFCASGLAAGTTGYGYTFGSGTRLTVV.

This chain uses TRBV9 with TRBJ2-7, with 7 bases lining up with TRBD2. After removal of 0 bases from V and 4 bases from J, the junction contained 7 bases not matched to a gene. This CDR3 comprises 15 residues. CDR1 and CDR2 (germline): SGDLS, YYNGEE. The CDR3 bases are TGTGCCAGCAGCGTAGCAGTTAGCGGGCGGTACGAGCAGTACTTC. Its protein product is CASSVAVSGRYEQYF. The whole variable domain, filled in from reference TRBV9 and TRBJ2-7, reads DSGVTQTPKHLITATGQRVTLRCSPRSGDLSVYWYQQSLDQGLQFLIQYYNGEERAKGNILERFSAQQFPDLHSELNLSSLELGDSALYFCASSVAVSGRYEQYFGPGTRLTVT.

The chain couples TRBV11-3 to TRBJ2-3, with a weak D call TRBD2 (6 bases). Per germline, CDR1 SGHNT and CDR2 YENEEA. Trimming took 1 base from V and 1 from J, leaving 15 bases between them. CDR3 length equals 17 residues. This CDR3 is CASSLVLGGSGTDTQYF. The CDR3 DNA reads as TGTGCCAGCAGCTTAGTCTTAGGAGGGAGCGGCACAGATACGCAGTATTTT.

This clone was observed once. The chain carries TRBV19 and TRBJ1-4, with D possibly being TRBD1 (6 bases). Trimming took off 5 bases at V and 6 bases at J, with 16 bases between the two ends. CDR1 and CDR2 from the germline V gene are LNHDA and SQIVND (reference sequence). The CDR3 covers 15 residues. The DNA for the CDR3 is TGTGCCAGTAGTGGACCCAGGGGCTCCGATGAAAAACTGTTTTTT. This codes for CASSGPRGSDEKLFF.

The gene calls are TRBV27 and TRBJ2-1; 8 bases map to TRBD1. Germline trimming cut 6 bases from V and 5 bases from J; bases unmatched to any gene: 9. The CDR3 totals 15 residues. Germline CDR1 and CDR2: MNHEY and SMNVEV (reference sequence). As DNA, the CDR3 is TGTGCCAGCAGCTTAGCCGGACAGGGAAACAATGAGCAGTTCTTC. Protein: CASSLAGQGNNEQFF.

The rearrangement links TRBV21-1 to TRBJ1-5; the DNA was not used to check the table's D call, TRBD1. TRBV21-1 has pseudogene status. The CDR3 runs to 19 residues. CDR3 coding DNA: TGTGCCAGCAGCAAAGATCCGGGACAGGGGAGCCCCTCGGATCAGCCCCAGCATTTT. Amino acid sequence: CASSKDPGQGSPSDQPQHF.

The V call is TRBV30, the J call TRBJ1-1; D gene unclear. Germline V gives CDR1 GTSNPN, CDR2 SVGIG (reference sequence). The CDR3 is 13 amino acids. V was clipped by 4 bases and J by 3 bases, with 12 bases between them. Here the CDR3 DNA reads TGTGCCTGGAAAGGAGGGAGAGACACTGAAGCTTTCTTT. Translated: CAWKGGRDTEAFF.

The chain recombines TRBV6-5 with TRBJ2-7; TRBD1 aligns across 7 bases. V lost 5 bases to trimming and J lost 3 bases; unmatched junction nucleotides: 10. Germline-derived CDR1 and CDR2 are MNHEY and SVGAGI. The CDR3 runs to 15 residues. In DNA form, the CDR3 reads TGTGCCAGCAGTACGAACAGGGGCAGCGGCTACGAGCAGTACTTC. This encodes CASSTNRGSGYEQYF.

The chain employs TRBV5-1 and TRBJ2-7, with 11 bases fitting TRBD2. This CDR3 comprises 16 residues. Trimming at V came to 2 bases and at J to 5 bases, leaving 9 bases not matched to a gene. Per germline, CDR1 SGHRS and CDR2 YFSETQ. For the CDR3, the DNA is TGCGCCAGCAGCTTAGCACTAGCGGGAGATAAGAACGAGCAGTACTTC. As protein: CASSLALAGDKNEQYF.

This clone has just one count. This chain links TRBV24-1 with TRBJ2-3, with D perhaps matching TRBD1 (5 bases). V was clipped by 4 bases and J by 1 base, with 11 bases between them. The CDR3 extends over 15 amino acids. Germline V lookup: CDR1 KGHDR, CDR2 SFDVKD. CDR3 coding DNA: TGTGCCACCAGTGAATACCTCAGGGGCACAGATACGCAGTATTTT. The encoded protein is CATSEYLRGTDTQYF.

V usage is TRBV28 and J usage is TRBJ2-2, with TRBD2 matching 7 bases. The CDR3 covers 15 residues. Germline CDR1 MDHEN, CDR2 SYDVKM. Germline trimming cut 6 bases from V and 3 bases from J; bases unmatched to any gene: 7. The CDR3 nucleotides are TGTGCCAGCAGCATCCGGGGGGTTTACACCGGGGAGCTGTTTTTT. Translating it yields CASSIRGVYTGELFF.

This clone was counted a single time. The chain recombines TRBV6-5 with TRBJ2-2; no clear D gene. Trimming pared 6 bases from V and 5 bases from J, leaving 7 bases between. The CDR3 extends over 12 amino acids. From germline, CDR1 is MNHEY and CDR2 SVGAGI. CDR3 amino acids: CASSLYTGELFF. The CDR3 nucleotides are TGTGCCAGCAGCCTATATACCGGGGAGCTGTTTTTT.

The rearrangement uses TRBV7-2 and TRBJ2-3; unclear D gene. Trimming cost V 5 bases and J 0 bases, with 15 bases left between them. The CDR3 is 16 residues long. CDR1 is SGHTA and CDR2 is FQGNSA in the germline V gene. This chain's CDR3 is CASSISFLSSTDTQYF. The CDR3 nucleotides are TGTGCCAGCAGCATTAGTTTTTTATCTAGCACAGATACGCAGTATTTT. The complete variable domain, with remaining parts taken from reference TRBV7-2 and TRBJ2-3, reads GAGVSQSPSNKVTEKGKDVELRCDPISGHTALYWYRQSLGQGLEFLIYFQGNSAPDKSGLPSDRFSAERTGGSVSTLTIQRTQQEDSAVYLCASSISFLSSTDTQYFGPGTRLTVL.

As DNA, the CDR3 is TGTGCCACTAAAGGTGGAGCGCTGAGAAACACCATATATTTT. This gives the protein CATKGGALRNTIYF. The chain has TRBV19 and TRBJ1-3; D is uncertain. This CDR3 has 14 residues. From germline, CDR1 is LNHDA and CDR2 SQIVND (reference sequence). V lost 10 bases and J lost 5, with 18 bases in between.

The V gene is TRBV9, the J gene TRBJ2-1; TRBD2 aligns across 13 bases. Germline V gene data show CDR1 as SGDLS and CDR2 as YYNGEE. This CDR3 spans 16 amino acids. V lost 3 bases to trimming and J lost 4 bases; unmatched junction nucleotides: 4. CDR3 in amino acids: CASSATLAGGYNEQFF. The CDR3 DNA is TGTGCCAGCAGCGCAACACTAGCGGGAGGGTACAATGAGCAGTTCTTC.

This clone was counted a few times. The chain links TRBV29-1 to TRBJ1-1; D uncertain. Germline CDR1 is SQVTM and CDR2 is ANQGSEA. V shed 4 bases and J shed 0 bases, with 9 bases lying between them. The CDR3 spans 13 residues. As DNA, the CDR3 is TGCAGCGTTGTTCTCTCGGTGAACACTGAAGCTTTCTTT. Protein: CSVVLSVNTEAFF.

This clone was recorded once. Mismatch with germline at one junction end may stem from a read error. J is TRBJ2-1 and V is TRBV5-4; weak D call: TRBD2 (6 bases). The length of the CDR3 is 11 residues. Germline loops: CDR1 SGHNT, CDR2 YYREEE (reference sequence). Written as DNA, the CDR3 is TGTGCCAGCAGCTCATTCGGAGGGATGGTCTTC. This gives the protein CASSSFGGMVF.

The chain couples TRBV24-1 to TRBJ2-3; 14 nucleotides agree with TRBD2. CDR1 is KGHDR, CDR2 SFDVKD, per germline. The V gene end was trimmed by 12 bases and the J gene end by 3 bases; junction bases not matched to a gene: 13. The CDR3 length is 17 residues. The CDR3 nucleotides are TGTGCCGCCGAGACTAGCGGGAGGGGGTTTGGGACAGATACGCAGTATTTT. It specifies CAAETSGRGFGTDTQYF.

In DNA, the CDR3 is TGTGCCAGCAGTACAGGGTGGAGCGGGGAGCTGTTTTTT. Protein: CASSTGWSGELFF. The gene calls are TRBV27 and TRBJ2-2, with D maybe TRBD1 (6 bases). The CDR3 consists of 13 residues. V gave up 5 bases and J gave up 7 bases, with 11 bases separating them. The V gene's germline CDR1 is MNHEY and CDR2 SMNVEV (reference sequence).